Listed below are T cell receptor beta chains from one sample, sequenced in a study of CD8 T cell repertoires and HIV-1 epitope variants. Repertoires were generated with immunoSEQ multiplex PCR, while TCRdb's copy carries only in-frame clones and drops some. The repertoire includes over 3,500 clones, 65% to 80% of them detected once, and approximately 43% sits in the top ten. No cognate antigen is known for these TCRs. The sequenced sample was cultured CD8+ T cells derived from PBMCs. These receptors all come from a male donor with HIV. Both conserved end residues are part of each CDR3. Each record gives: D gene, clone size, J gene, V gene, CDR3 protein, CDR3 DNA. A D gene is named only where the DNA matches it firmly. The listing skips clone size in some rows; elsewhere it reads once, few, many or a size class.

.,.,TRBJ2-1,TRBV7-8,CASSWGQSGYNEQFF,TGTGCCAGCAGCTGGGGGCAGTCAGGCTACAATGAGCAGTTCTTC
TRBD1,.,TRBJ1-1,TRBV7-6,CASSQGQGTEAFF,TGTGCCAGCAGCCAAGGACAGGGAACTGAAGCTTTCTTT
.,once,TRBJ2-3,TRBV28,CASSWTAADTQYF,TGTGCCAGCAGTTGGACAGCCGCAGATACGCAGTATTTT
TRBD1,.,TRBJ2-1,TRBV6-5,CASSDQTGGFPFF,TGTGCCAGCAGTGACCAGACAGGGGGATTTCCGTTCTTC
.,.,TRBJ2-1,TRBV9,CASSVPPDSYGEQFF,TGTGCCAGCAGCGTACCCCCCGACTCCTACGGCGAGCAGTTCTTC
.,few,TRBJ2-2,TRBV19,CASSSVGTGELFF,TGTGCCAGTAGTTCGGTGGGCACCGGGGAGCTGTTTTTT
TRBD2,.,TRBJ2-3,TRBV28,CASSLFAGGVDTQYF,TGTGCCAGCAGTTTATTCGCGGGAGGTGTAGATACGCAGTATTTT
.,.,TRBJ1-2,TRBV28,CASSLWQRDGYTF,TGTGCCAGCAGTTTATGGCAGCGCGATGGCTACACCTTC
.,.,TRBJ1-2,TRBV28,CASSPGLTGGYTF,TGTGCCAGCAGTCCGGGACTTACCGGCGGCTACACCTTC
.,few,TRBJ2-1,TRBV7-8,CASSLDSSYNEQFF,TGTGCCAGCAGCTTAGATAGCTCCTACAATGAGCAGTTCTTC
TRBD2,few,TRBJ2-1,TRBV7-9,CASSLIAGGGSYNEQFF,TGTGCCAGCAGCTTAATAGCGGGGGGTGGCTCCTACAATGAGCAGTTCTTC
.,.,TRBJ2-5,TRBV5-1,CASSEGGLEQETQYF,TGCGCCAGCAGCGAGGGGGGACTCGAACAAGAGACCCAGTACTTC
TRBD2,few,TRBJ2-1,TRBV29-1,CSVRQLAGVGNEQFF,TGCAGCGTTCGTCAACTAGCGGGAGTGGGCAATGAGCAGTTCTTC
.,.,TRBJ1-2,TRBV7-3,CASSLSDYDGYTF,TGTGCCAGCAGCTTATCGGACTATGATGGCTACACCTTC
.,.,TRBJ2-5,TRBV7-8,CASSFEESQETQYF,TGTGCCAGCAGCTTTGAGGAGAGTCAAGAGACCCAGTACTTC
TRBD1,.,TRBJ2-1,TRBV5-6,CASSKQGAAPYEQFF,TGTGCCAGCAGCAAGCAGGGGGCAGCCCCGTATGAGCAGTTCTTC
.,.,TRBJ2-5,TRBV7-9,CASSLIGQKGQETQYF,TGTGCCAGCAGCTTAATTGGACAGAAAGGACAAGAGACCCAGTACTTC
.,.,TRBJ2-7,TRBV6-1,CASSEDVGQVGIGEQYF,TGTGCCAGCAGTGAAGATGTGGGGCAGGTAGGGATAGGGGAGCAGTACTTC
TRBD2,.,TRBJ2-7,TRBV28,CASTQLAGSEEQYF,TGTGCCAGCACCCAACTAGCGGGATCTGAAGAGCAGTACTTC
.,.,TRBJ2-6,TRBV19,CASSIDHSTSGANVLTF,TGTGCCAGTAGTATAGATCATAGTACCTCTGGGGCCAACGTCCTGACTTTC
.,.,TRBJ1-1,TRBV28,CASSFLAGDTEAFF,TGTGCCAGCAGTTTTCTAGCAGGGGACACTGAAGCTTTCTTT
.,.,TRBJ2-2,TRBV5-6,CASSLGPNTGELFF,TGTGCCAGCAGCTTGGGGCCGAACACCGGGGAGCTGTTTTTT
.,.,TRBJ1-5,TRBV21-1,CASSTLTFFSNQPQHF,TGTGCCAGCAGCACTTTGACCTTTTTCAGCAATCAGCCCCAGCATTTT
.,.,TRBJ2-1,TRBV11-2,CASSRANNEQFF,TGTGCCAGCAGCCGCGCTAACAATGAGCAGTTCTTC
.,.,TRBJ1-1,TRBV28,CASRTLYGRLNTEAFF,TGTGCCAGCAGGACTTTATATGGCAGGCTGAACACTGAAGCTTTCTTT
.,.,TRBJ1-5,TRBV4-2,CASSQLRSGEVDQPQHF,TGTGCCAGCAGCCAACTAAGATCAGGGGAAGTCGATCAGCCCCAGCATTTT
.,.,TRBJ1-3,TRBV4-2,CASSQDSASGNTIYF,TGTGCCAGCAGCCAGGACAGTGCCTCTGGAAACACCATATATTTT
TRBD1,.,TRBJ1-2,TRBV7-3,CASSPNAPGQGAGYTF,TGTGCCAGCAGCCCTAATGCCCCGGGACAGGGGGCTGGCTACACCTTC
.,.,TRBJ1-4,TRBV7-9,CASSPPAGDEKLFF,TGTGCCAGCAGCCCCCCCGCGGGGGACGAAAAACTGTTTTTT
TRBD2,once,TRBJ2-2,TRBV5-1,CASSRGLDTGELFF,TGCGCCAGCTCCAGGGGACTAGACACCGGGGAGCTGTTTTTT
TRBD2,.,TRBJ2-3,TRBV5-1,CASSLLGSGGSTDTQYF,TGCGCCAGCAGCTTGTTGGGTAGCGGGGGGAGCACAGATACGCAGTATTTT
TRBD2,.,TRBJ2-1,TRBV4-1,CASGTRAGNNEQFF,TGCGCCAGCGGTACCCGAGCGGGAAACAATGAGCAGTTCTTC
.,.,TRBJ1-6,TRBV4-1,CASSQDTGARNSPLHF,TGCGCCAGCAGCCAAGATACGGGGGCCAGGAATTCACCCCTCCACTTT
TRBD1,.,TRBJ1-2,TRBV6-6,CASSYSLPGGADGYTF,TGTGCCAGCAGTTACTCCTTGCCAGGGGGCGCGGATGGCTACACCTTC
.,.,TRBJ2-7,TRBV10-3,CAIEGDSHEQYF,TGTGCCATCGAAGGAGACAGTCACGAGCAGTACTTC
.,.,TRBJ2-7,TRBV11-1,CASSLFGSDEQYF,TGTGCCAGCAGCTTATTTGGGAGCGACGAGCAGTACTTC
TRBD1,once,TRBJ1-2,TRBV29-1,CSVEWQGANYGYTF,TGCAGCGTTGAGTGGCAGGGGGCAAACTATGGCTACACCTTC
.,.,TRBJ2-1,TRBV6-5,CASSYGGNEQFF,TGTGCCAGCAGTTACGGGGGAAATGAGCAGTTCTTC
.,.,TRBJ2-7,TRBV5-8,CASSSDSFNEQYF,TGTGCCAGCAGCTCGGACAGTTTCAACGAGCAGTACTTC
TRBD1,.,TRBJ2-5,TRBV30,CAWQDRGGETQYF,TGTGCCTGGCAGGACAGGGGCGGGGAGACCCAGTACTTC
TRBD1,.,TRBJ1-1,TRBV27,CASSLSTGEVEAFF,TGTGCCAGCAGTTTATCCACAGGGGAGGTTGAAGCTTTCTTT
TRBD2,.,TRBJ2-1,TRBV11-3,CATSGGSNEQFF,TGTGCCACCAGCGGGGGCTCCAATGAGCAGTTCTTC
.,.,TRBJ1-1,TRBV27,CASSLSGVTEAFF,TGTGCCAGCAGTTTAAGTGGGGTCACTGAAGCTTTCTTT
TRBD1,.,TRBJ2-6,TRBV4-3,CASSQTGGSGANVLTF,TGCGCCAGCAGCCAGACAGGGGGCTCTGGGGCCAACGTCCTGACTTTC
.,.,TRBJ1-2,TRBV2,CASSPFETGEENYGYTF,TGTGCCAGCAGTCCTTTTGAGACAGGAGAAGAGAACTATGGCTACACCTTC
.,.,TRBJ1-2,TRBV7-7,CASSQDPPDLDYGYTF,TGCGCCAGCAGCCAAGATCCCCCAGACTTGGACTATGGCTACACCTTC
.,.,TRBJ2-6,TRBV7-8,CASSAEDKAGANVLTF,TGTGCCAGCAGTGCCGAAGACAAGGCTGGGGCCAACGTCCTGACTTTC
.,.,TRBJ2-7,TRBV5-8,CASSLAGRNYEQYF,TGTGCCAGCAGCTTGGCCGGCAGAAACTACGAGCAGTACTTC